The entry that follows covers one TCR beta chain sequence. Its antigen is still unknown. The entry originates in a study of cytomegalovirus exposure and HLA in healthy donors. Broader study findings: Earlier analysis found most TCR beta V segments productive about 87% or about 30% of the time. Reports showed the classifier diagnosing cytomegalovirus status with high specificity and sensitivity. Sequencing likely produced, as an artifact, a cluster of highly shared sequence variants.

Each donor was nominally healthy when sampled (though unrecorded immune exposures were likely). V lost 0 bases, J lost 0 bases, and 10 bases lay in between. The V gene's germline CDR1 is SGHRS and CDR2 YFSETQ. The CDR3 length is 15 residues. This PCR relied on a set of 60 Vbeta primers and 13 Jbeta primers. Sequenced by immunoSEQ multiplex PCR; TCRdb stores in-frame clones only, minus some. The repertoire holds more than 110,000 clones, with about 80% as singletons. The sequence was collected from a male donor in good health and CMV-seropositive. The rearrangement links TRBV5-1 to TRBJ2-7, with a weak D call TRBD2 (5 bases). Source material: PBMCs. The DNA for the CDR3 is TGCGCCAGCAGCTTGGCCCCCGGGAACTCCTACGAGCAGTACTTC. This encodes CASSLAPGNSYEQYF.